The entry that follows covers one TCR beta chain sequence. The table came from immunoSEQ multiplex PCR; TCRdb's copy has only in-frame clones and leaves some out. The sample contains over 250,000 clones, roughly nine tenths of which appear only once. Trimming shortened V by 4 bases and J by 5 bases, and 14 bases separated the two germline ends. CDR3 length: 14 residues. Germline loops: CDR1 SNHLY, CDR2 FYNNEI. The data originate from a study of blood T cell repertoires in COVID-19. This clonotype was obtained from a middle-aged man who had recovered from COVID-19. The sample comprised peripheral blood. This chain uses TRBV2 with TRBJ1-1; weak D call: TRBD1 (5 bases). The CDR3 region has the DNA TGTGCCAGCAGTGGCTTCCGGGGGTGGACTGAAGCTTTCTTT. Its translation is CASSGFRGWTEAFF.